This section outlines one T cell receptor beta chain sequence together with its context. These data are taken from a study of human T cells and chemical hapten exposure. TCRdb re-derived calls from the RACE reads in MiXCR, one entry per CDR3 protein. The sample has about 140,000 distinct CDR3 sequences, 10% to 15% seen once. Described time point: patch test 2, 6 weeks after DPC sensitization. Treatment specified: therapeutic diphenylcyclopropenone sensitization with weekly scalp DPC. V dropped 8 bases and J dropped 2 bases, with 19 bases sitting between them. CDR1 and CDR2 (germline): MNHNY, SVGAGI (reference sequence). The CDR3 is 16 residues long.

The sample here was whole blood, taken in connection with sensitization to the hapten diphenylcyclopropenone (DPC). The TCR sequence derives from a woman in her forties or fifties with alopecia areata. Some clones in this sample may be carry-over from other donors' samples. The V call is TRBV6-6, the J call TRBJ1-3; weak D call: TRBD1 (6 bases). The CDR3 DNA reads TGTGCCAGCGGAGGGGGGGGAAGGACCCCTGGAAACACCATATATTTT. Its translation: CASGGGGRTPGNTIYF.